This TCR beta chain was retrieved from a study of identical twins. Whole-study findings and limits: In zero-insertion analyses, partial confounding could arise from invariant MAIT and iNKT cells. A cross-sectional statistical analysis, not follow-up of the same donors, supported the conclusions. Models predicted less out-of-frame TCR alpha sharing in monozygotic twins than was found.

The authors used template switching to add a universal primer site and gave cDNA unique molecular identifiers. TCRdb independently ran MiXCR on the 5' RACE reads; one entry per CDR3 protein. The sample has roughly 260,000 distinct CDR3 sequences; more than 12% are singletons. This clonotype has at least ten counts. Its target is unknown. J was trimmed by 9 bases and V by 2 bases; bases with no gene match: 2. Looked up from germline, CDR1 is ENHRY and CDR2 is SYGVKD. The CDR3 has 14 amino acids. This receptor was identified in a woman younger than 35 in good health. The chain uses TRBV10-3 and TRBJ2-3; 13 bases line up with TRBD2. The specimen was memory (CD45RO+) T cells sorted from blood. The CDR3, as DNA: TGTGCCATCAGTGAGACTAGCGGGGGGGCCACGCAGTATTTT. Protein: CAISETSGGATQYF.